One sample yielded the 19 T cell receptor beta chains listed below, sequenced in a study of T cells after yellow fever vaccination. TCRdb independently ran MiXCR on the 5' RACE reads; one entry per CDR3 protein. The table has about 300,000 distinct CDR3 sequences, around 6.8% seen once. The sequenced sample was PBMCs, obtained about 41 days after the first yellow fever vaccination. The receptors were sampled from a man younger than 35 who received the YFV17D yellow fever vaccine.

The J gene is TRBJ1-1, the V gene TRBV5-1; TRBD1 might be the D (5 bases). Per germline, CDR1 SGHRS and CDR2 YFSETQ. Trimming shortened V by 2 bases and J by 5 bases, and 13 bases separated the two germline ends. CDR3 length: 14 amino acids. CDR3 loop: CASSLYGAGTEAFF. The DNA of the CDR3 is TGCGCCAGCAGCTTATATGGGGCAGGAACTGAAGCTTTCTTT.

J is TRBJ2-5 and V is TRBV23-1; 8 bases fit TRBD1. TRBV23-1 is an ORF, and what it does is uncertain. The CDR3 consists of 14 residues. V shed 8 bases, J shed 3 bases, and the junction held 8 bases outside the gene matches. The CDR3 DNA reads as TGCGCCAGCCGCCGGACAGGGCTAAAAGAGACCCAGTACTTC. Translation: CASRRTGLKETQYF.

The CDR3 here is CASSEASAGNEQFF. The CDR3 coding sequence is TGCGCCAGCAGCGAGGCTTCGGCGGGGAATGAGCAGTTCTTC. The chain joins TRBV5-1 to TRBJ2-1, with a weak D call TRBD2 (6 bases). The CDR3 loop spans 14 amino acids. Germline CDR1 is SGHRS and CDR2 is YFSETQ. The V end was cut by 4 bases, the J end by 7 bases, with 15 bases between. Drawing the rest from reference TRBV5-1 and TRBJ2-1, the complete variable domain is KAGVTQTPRYLIKTRGQQVTLSCSPISGHRSVSWYQQTPGQGLQFLFEYFSETQRNKGNFPGRFSGRQFSNSRSEMNVSTLELGDSALYLCASSEASAGNEQFFGPGTRLTVL.

In its sample, this clonotype was seen a few times. This chain connects TRBV18 to TRBJ2-1, with 11 bases that match TRBD1. The length of the CDR3 is 17 residues. J lost 6 bases, V lost 5 bases, and 12 bases had no gene match. Germline-derived CDR1 and CDR2 are KGHSH and LQKENI. The CDR3 region is CASSAGEWTGGLNEQFF. In DNA, the CDR3 is TGTGCCAGCTCAGCAGGAGAGTGGACAGGGGGCCTCAATGAGCAGTTCTTC.

This clonotype has just a few counts. V and J are TRBV6-5 and TRBJ1-2, with TRBD1 matching over 11 bases. The CDR3 totals 16 residues. V shed 4 bases, J shed 7 bases, and the junction held 11 bases outside the gene matches. The germline gives CDR1 MNHEY, CDR2 SVGAGI. CDR3 in DNA: TGTGCCAGCAGTTCTCCGGGGGGACAGGGGGGCGCTGGCTACACCTTC. Translated, it gives CASSSPGGQGGAGYTF.

This clonotype was seen only a few times. This sequence joins TRBV9 and TRBJ2-5; D may be TRBD2 (6 bases). CDR1 and CDR2 from the germline V gene are SGDLS and YYNGEE. V lost 0 bases, J lost 1 base, and 10 bases lay in between. The CDR3 is 15 residues long. Here the CDR3 DNA reads TGTGCCAGCAGCGTAGACGACGGGGGCCAAGAGACCCAGTACTTC. The encoded protein is CASSVDDGGQETQYF.

The gene calls are TRBV6-5 and TRBJ1-4; the D gene is possibly TRBD1 (6 bases). Trimming took off 0 bases at V and 7 bases at J, with 15 bases between the two ends. The CDR3 length is 16 residues. Germline values: CDR1 MNHEY, CDR2 SVGAGI. CDR3 DNA: TGTGCCAGCAGTTACTCTTTCAATCTACAGGGTGAAAAACTGTTTTTT. It codes for CASSYSFNLQGEKLFF.

The J gene is TRBJ2-3, the V gene TRBV28; a weak D match, TRBD1 (6 bases). V was cut by 1 base and J by 2 bases, with 19 bases left in between. Germline loops: CDR1 MDHEN, CDR2 SYDVKM. The CDR3 contains 18 residues. The CDR3 bases are TGTGCCAGCAGTTTATTCGGACAGCTCAGTCTTCTCACAGATACGCAGTATTTT. This gives the protein CASSLFGQLSLLTDTQYF.

In its sample, this clonotype was seen a few times. The CDR3 loop reads CASRTGGYSYEQYF. CDR3 DNA sequence: TGTGCCAGCAGAACAGGGGGCTATTCCTACGAGCAGTACTTC. The J gene is TRBJ2-7, the V gene TRBV28, with TRBD1 identical over 9 bases. The CDR3 extends over 14 amino acids. J was trimmed by 1 base and V by 6 bases; bases with no gene match: 4. Germline V gives CDR1 MDHEN, CDR2 SYDVKM.

In regard to this clonotype: The junction departs from the called germline gene at one end, perhaps through a read error. V and J are TRBV7-9 and TRBJ1-3; 7 bases line up with TRBD1. This CDR3 region has 8 residues. In germline, CDR1 is SEHNR, CDR2 FQNEAQ (reference sequence). CDR3 sequence reads: CASSLTGF. The DNA of the CDR3 is TGTGCCAGCAGCCTGACAGGGTTT.

The chain recombines TRBV4-1 with TRBJ1-2, with 10 nucleotides matching TRBD1. Germline V CDR1 and CDR2: MGHRA, YSYEKL. The CDR3 totals 18 residues. V dropped 2 bases and J dropped 4; count of bases not matched to a gene: 13. CDR3 region: CASSQRRDRGALGYGYTF. CDR3 DNA sequence: TGCGCCAGCAGCCAACGACGGGACAGGGGCGCCTTGGGCTATGGCTACACCTTC.

This clonotype was counted between two and nine times. The V gene is TRBV5-1, the J gene TRBJ2-1; maybe TRBD1 (6 bases). Trimming removed 3 bases from V and 2 bases from J, with 15 bases in between. The germline V gene encodes CDR1 SGHRS and CDR2 YFSETQ. The CDR3 extends over 16 amino acids. The CDR3, as DNA: TGCGCCAGCAGCTGGGCCCCAGGGGTAACCTACAATGAGCAGTTCTTC. This codes for CASSWAPGVTYNEQFF.

This clonotype came up a few times. The chain is built from TRBV12-3 or TRBV12-4 and TRBJ2-1; TRBD2 agrees at 10 bases. CDR3 length: 15 residues. The V and J ends lost 3 bases and 5 bases, in that order; junction bases with no gene match: 4. CDR3 sequence: CASSFSSGGNNEQFF. DNA for the CDR3: TGTGCCAGCAGTTTTTCTAGCGGGGGAAACAATGAGCAGTTCTTC.

The gene calls are TRBV6-5 and TRBJ2-3; D remains unclear. Trimming took 7 bases from V and 9 from J, leaving 11 bases between them. Germline V gene lookup returns CDR1 MNHEY and CDR2 SVGAGI. CDR3 length: 11 amino acids. The DNA of the CDR3 is TGTGCCAGCACTGATAGCAGCACGCAGTATTTT. This gives the protein CASTDSSTQYF.

The chain employs TRBV7-6 and TRBJ2-1; 9 positions match TRBD1. Germline lookup yields CDR1 SGHVS and CDR2 FNYEAQ. This CDR3 is built from 16 residues. With V trimmed by 5 bases and J by 6 bases, 11 bases remained unmatched. CDR3 coding DNA: TGTGCCAGCAGCCTTCACAGGGGGCCTGGGGTCAATGAGCAGTTCTTC. Translating it yields CASSLHRGPGVNEQFF.

At least ten counts were recorded for this clonotype. J is TRBJ2-5 and V is TRBV5-6; 11 bases map to TRBD2. Germline CDR1 is SGHDT and CDR2 is YYEEEE. The CDR3 is 16 residues long. V dropped 5 bases and J dropped 5; count of bases not matched to a gene: 11. The CDR3 DNA reads as TGTGCCAGCAGTCAAACTAGCGGGGGCCGGATGGAGACCCAGTACTTC. This translates into CASSQTSGGRMETQYF.

The chain uses TRBV20-1 and TRBJ1-1, with D maybe TRBD1 (5 bases). V was shortened by 1 base and J by 5 bases, with 11 bases between the two germline ends. The V gene's germline CDR1 is DFQATT and CDR2 SNEGSKA (reference sequence). The CDR3 covers 13 residues. The DNA of the CDR3 is TGCAGTGCTAGAGTTCTTCGGGGGACTGAAGCTTTCTTT. It translates to CSARVLRGTEAFF.

J is TRBJ1-2 and V is TRBV7-2; D is ambiguous. This CDR3 is built from 14 residues. CDR1 is SGHTA and CDR2 is FQGNSA in the germline V gene. V lost 3 bases, J lost 2 bases, and 10 bases lay in between. CDR3 bases: TGTGCCAGCAGCTTGCGGCTAGCCAACTATGGCTACACCTTC. It encodes CASSLRLANYGYTF. The whole variable domain, filled in from reference TRBV7-2 and TRBJ1-2, reads GAGVSQSPSNKVTEKGKDVELRCDPISGHTALYWYRQSLGQGLEFLIYFQGNSAPDKSGLPSDRFSAERTGGSVSTLTIQRTQQEDSAVYLCASSLRLANYGYTFGSGTRLTVV.

This clonotype was counted at least ten times. This rearrangement joins TRBV7-8 to TRBJ1-5; D unclear. This CDR3 has 13 residues. Deletions cut 4 bases from V and 7 bases from J, with 11 bases between. The germline CDR1 and CDR2 sequences are SGHVS and FQNEAQ. CDR3 sequence (DNA): TGTGCCAGCAGCTCCTCCAGCTTGCAGCCCCAGCATTTT. This gives the protein CASSSSSLQPQHF.